These 31 T cell receptor beta chains came from one sample sequenced in a study of cytomegalovirus exposure and HLA in healthy donors. Vbeta (60) and Jbeta (13) primers were used in the PCR. Clones were sequenced by immunoSEQ multiplex PCR, and TCRdb holds only the in-frame ones, with some missing. The sample lists more than 85,000 clones, approximately 80% occurring once. The sequencing input was PBMCs. The receptors come from a woman in her fifties or sixties in good health and CMV-seropositive.

This clone was observed a single time. The CDR3, as DNA: TGTGCCAGCTCACAGGGACAGGGCGGGCCCCAGCATTTT. This translates into CASSQGQGGPQHF. The chain links TRBV18 to TRBJ1-5; 9 bases are shared with TRBD1. Germline CDR1 reads KGHSH; CDR2 reads LQKENI. CDR3 size: 13 residues. V trimming: 4 bases; J trimming: 9 bases; junction bases outside the gene matches: 4.

This chain joins TRBV28 and TRBJ1-2, with 8 positions matching TRBD1. Germline V gene sequence: CDR1 MDHEN, CDR2 SYDVKM. V dropped 6 bases and J dropped 5; count of bases not matched to a gene: 11. The CDR3 consists of 15 residues. CDR3 in amino acids: CASRDDRGAGYGYTF. As DNA, the CDR3 is TGTGCCAGCAGGGATGACAGGGGCGCTGGATATGGCTACACCTTC.

This clone was recorded a few times. CDR3 sequence reads: CASSQAAGVSGSSYEQYF. As DNA, the CDR3 is TGTGCCAGCAGCCAAGCCGCCGGGGTTAGCGGGAGCTCCTACGAGCAGTACTTC. The V call is TRBV4-2, the J call TRBJ2-7, with 9 bases identical to TRBD2. The trim removed 1 base at V and 0 bases at J, leaving 10 bases unmatched. CDR1 and CDR2 from the germline V gene are LGHNA and YNFKEQ. CDR3 length: 18 amino acids.

This chain connects TRBV28 to TRBJ2-7; unclear D gene. The CDR3 consists of 12 residues. Germline CDR1 MDHEN, CDR2 SYDVKM. V was clipped by 3 bases and J by 0 bases, with 3 bases between them. As DNA, the CDR3 is TGTGCCAGCAGTTTTAACTCCTACGAGCAGTACTTC. It specifies CASSFNSYEQYF.

The chain recombines TRBV2 with TRBJ1-5, with D perhaps matching TRBD1 (5 bases). The CDR3 contains 14 residues. V was clipped by 0 bases and J by 7 bases, with 10 bases between them. Germline CDR1 and CDR2: SNHLY and FYNNEI. Written as DNA, the CDR3 is TGTGCCAGCAGTGAAGCAGGGGTTTGGCAGCCCCAGCATTTT. It yields the protein CASSEAGVWQPQHF.

As DNA, the CDR3 is TGTGCCACCAGCAGGGGGACAGATGCCAACTATGGCTACACCTTC. Translation: CATSRGTDANYGYTF. The genes are TRBV15 and TRBJ1-2, with 7 bases fitting TRBD1. The germline V gene encodes CDR1 LNHNV and CDR2 YYDKDF (reference sequence). CDR3 size: 15 residues. With 3 bases clipped from V and 2 bases from J, the junction kept 6 bases outside the gene matches.

This clone appeared a single time. This sequence joins TRBV28 and TRBJ1-2, with 8 nucleotides matching TRBD1. CDR3 size: 13 residues. Trimming removed 6 bases from V and 6 bases from J; junction bases left unmatched: 6. The V gene's germline CDR1 is MDHEN and CDR2 SYDVKM. CDR3 region: CASRLTGVDGYTF. The CDR3 region has the DNA TGTGCCAGCAGACTGACAGGGGTGGATGGCTACACCTTC.

The rearrangement joins TRBV28 to TRBJ1-3; D is perhaps TRBD1 (5 bases). The V gene lost 3 bases and the J gene lost 4 bases, with 10 bases spanning the gap. Germline-derived CDR1 and CDR2 are MDHEN and SYDVKM. This CDR3 comprises 14 residues. For the CDR3, the DNA is TGTGCCAGCAGTTTGGCAGGGAGGGGAAACACCATATATTTT. It encodes CASSLAGRGNTIYF. The full variable domain, in which reference TRBV28 and TRBJ1-3 provide the parts outside the CDR3, is DVKVTQSSRYLVKRTGEKVFLECVQDMDHENMFWYRQDPGLGLRLIYFSYDVKMKEKGDIPEGYSVSREKKERFSLILESASTNQTSMYLCASSLAGRGNTIYFGEGSWLTVV.

This chain joins TRBV7-6 and TRBJ2-1, with unresolved D. Germline V gene lookup returns CDR1 SGHVS and CDR2 FNYEAQ. Trimming took off 5 bases at V and 5 bases at J, with 4 bases between the two ends. The length of the CDR3 is 11 residues. The CDR3 here is CASSLNNEQFF. CDR3 DNA sequence: TGTGCCAGCAGCCTAAACAATGAGCAGTTCTTC.

The chain joins TRBV5-1 to TRBJ2-2; D perhaps matches TRBD2 (5 bases). The CDR3 loop spans 13 amino acids. The germline gives CDR1 SGHRS, CDR2 YFSETQ. Trimming cost V 4 bases and J 5 bases, with 9 bases left between them. CDR3 in amino acids: CASSPLGTGELFF. In nucleotides, the CDR3 is TGCGCCAGCAGCCCACTAGGAACCGGGGAGCTGTTTTTT.

There are a few counts of this clone. V is TRBV10-3 and J is TRBJ1-1; D not resolved. Germline lookup yields CDR1 ENHRY and CDR2 SYGVKD. This CDR3 has 13 residues. The V end was cut by 7 bases, the J end by 7 bases, with 16 bases between. The CDR3 sequence is CAINSLEGGEAFF. The DNA for the CDR3 is TGTGCCATCAACTCATTGGAGGGAGGTGAAGCTTTCTTT.

The chain is built from TRBV6-5 and TRBJ2-5; 7 bases map to TRBD1. V lost 8 bases, J lost 5 bases, and 11 bases stayed unmatched. This CDR3 contains 14 residues. Per germline, CDR1 MNHEY and CDR2 SVGAGI. The CDR3 coding sequence is TGTGCCAGCGGTCGGACAGGACTTTCGGAGACCCAGTACTTC. Its protein product is CASGRTGLSETQYF.

This chain connects TRBV11-1 to TRBJ2-5; 9 bases line up with TRBD1. V was clipped by 1 base and J by 5 bases; unmatched bases: 5. Germline V CDR1 and CDR2: SGHAT, FQDESV (reference sequence). CDR3 length: 15 amino acids. The CDR3 DNA sequence: TGTGCCAGCAGCTTAGTAGGGACAGGGCCCGAGACCCAGTACTTC. Translation gives CASSLVGTGPETQYF.

This clone was detected a few times. V and J are TRBV6-5 and TRBJ2-2; the D gene is possibly TRBD2 (5 bases). Germline values: CDR1 MNHEY, CDR2 SVGAGI. V dropped 5 bases and J dropped 3 bases, with 10 bases sitting between them. This CDR3 comprises 14 residues. The DNA of the CDR3 is TGTGCCAGCAGTCTTGGGAGTTACACCGGGGAGCTGTTTTTT. Translated: CASSLGSYTGELFF.

There are a few counts of this clone. The CDR3 reads CASSSDRGYQPQHF. CDR3 bases: TGTGCCAGCAGTTCGGACAGGGGGTATCAGCCCCAGCATTTT. The chain combines TRBV28 with TRBJ1-5, with 10 bases aligning to TRBD1. The V and J ends lost 4 bases and 5 bases, in that order; junction bases with no gene match: 2. The CDR3 covers 14 residues. The V gene's germline CDR1 is MDHEN and CDR2 SYDVKM.

The rearrangement uses TRBV9 and TRBJ2-3, with 11 bases matching TRBD2. There are 15 residues in the CDR3. With V trimmed by 2 bases and J by 2 bases, 1 base remained unmatched. Germline CDR1 SGDLS, CDR2 YYNGEE. CDR3 region: CASSVSGRATDTQYF. As DNA, the CDR3 is TGTGCCAGCAGCGTTAGCGGGAGGGCCACAGATACGCAGTATTTT.

The CDR3 loop is CASQAEETQYF. The CDR3 nucleotides read TGTGCCAGCCAGGCTGAGGAGACCCAGTACTTC. The chain couples TRBV27 to TRBJ2-5; no clear D gene. Trimming cost V 8 bases and J 5 bases, with 9 bases left between them. Germline CDR1 is MNHEY and CDR2 is SMNVEV (reference sequence). The CDR3 loop spans 11 amino acids.

V usage is TRBV7-9 and J usage is TRBJ2-3; TRBD2 aligns across 8 bases. Germline-derived CDR1 and CDR2 are SEHNR and FQNEAQ (reference sequence). This CDR3 spans 16 amino acids. The trim removed 5 bases at V and 2 bases at J, leaving 9 bases unmatched. CDR3 in amino acids: CASSTIAGPLTDTQYF. The CDR3 nucleotides read TGTGCCAGCAGCACCATAGCGGGACCACTCACAGATACGCAGTATTTT.

This chain uses TRBV29-1 with TRBJ1-2; D gene unclear. V was shortened by 0 bases and J by 6 bases, with 11 bases between the two germline ends. This CDR3 spans 13 amino acids. Germline-derived CDR1 and CDR2 are SQVTM and ANQGSEA. CDR3 bases: TGCAGCGTTGAAGAATGGGCGGGAAATGGCTACACCTTC. Amino acids: CSVEEWAGNGYTF.

For the CDR3, the DNA is TGTGCCAGCAGCTTGACTAGCGGGTCGTTGGATACGCAGTATTTT. Translating gives CASSLTSGSLDTQYF. The genes are TRBV7-9 and TRBJ2-3; 10 nucleotides line up with TRBD2. Trimming removed 3 bases from V and 6 bases from J; junction bases left unmatched: 6. The CDR3 spans 15 residues. Germline CDR1 SEHNR, CDR2 FQNEAQ (reference sequence).

This chain connects TRBV2 to TRBJ2-1, with a weak D call TRBD2 (6 bases). CDR1 is SNHLY, CDR2 FYNNEI, per germline. The ends were cut back, 5 bases at V and 6 bases at J, with 11 bases in the middle. The CDR3 consists of 13 residues. The CDR3 here is CASSRGTFNEQFF. CDR3 bases: TGTGCCAGCAGTCGCGGGACTTTCAATGAGCAGTTCTTC. Combining the CDR3 with reference TRBV2 and TRBJ2-1 gives the whole variable domain EPEVTQTPSHQVTQMGQEVILRCVPISNHLYFYWYRQILGQKVEFLVSFYNNEISEKSEIFDDQFSVERPDGSNFTLKIRSTKLEDSAMYFCASSRGTFNEQFFGPGTRLTVL.

The gene calls are TRBV5-1 and TRBJ2-7; 11 bases line up with TRBD1. This CDR3 comprises 15 residues. Trimming cost V 5 bases and J 0 bases; bases outside gene matches: 4. From germline, CDR1 is SGHRS and CDR2 YFSETQ. The CDR3, as DNA: TGCGCCAGCAGAACCGGGACAGGGGGCTCCTACGAGCAGTACTTC. This sequence encodes CASRTGTGGSYEQYF.

V gene TRBV19 combines with J gene TRBJ2-7, with TRBD1 identical over 11 bases. V shed 1 base, J shed 6 bases, and the junction held 2 bases outside the gene matches. Per germline, CDR1 LNHDA and CDR2 SQIVND (reference sequence). The CDR3 consists of 14 residues. CDR3 loop: CASSIGTGGVEQYF. CDR3 DNA: TGTGCCAGTAGTATAGGGACAGGGGGCGTCGAGCAGTACTTC.

The genes are TRBV29-1 and TRBJ2-7; D is unclear. The CDR3 extends over 11 amino acids. V was shortened by 6 bases and J by 6 bases, with 12 bases between the two germline ends. CDR1 and CDR2 (germline): SQVTM, ANQGSEA. The chain's CDR3 is CSVRSRIEQYF. DNA for the CDR3: TGCAGCGTCCGGTCGAGGATCGAGCAGTACTTC.

This clone was picked up one time. The rearrangement joins TRBV6-5 to TRBJ2-3; a weak D match, TRBD1 (6 bases). CDR1 and CDR2 (germline): MNHEY, SVGAGI. This CDR3 has 14 residues. Between the trimmed V and J ends, which lost 2 bases and 6 bases, there was a span of 12 bases. CDR3 bases: TGTGCCAGCAGTTACCTATCAGGGGCGGATACGCAGTATTTT. It is translated as CASSYLSGADTQYF.

This sequence joins TRBV28 and TRBJ1-2; D might be TRBD1 (5 bases). Per germline, CDR1 MDHEN and CDR2 SYDVKM. The CDR3 runs to 16 residues. Trimming shortened V by 5 bases and J by 1 base, and 17 bases separated the two germline ends. In nucleotides, the CDR3 is TGTGCCAGCAGTACGATGGGACTCCCAGATAACTATGGCTACACCTTC. Protein sequence: CASSTMGLPDNYGYTF.

The J gene is TRBJ2-2, the V gene TRBV7-6, with 7 bases that match TRBD1. Looked up from germline, CDR1 is SGHVS and CDR2 is FNYEAQ. This CDR3 is built from 18 residues. The J segment lost 5 bases and the V segment lost 1 base, leaving 13 bases of the junction unmatched. In nucleotides, the CDR3 is TGTGCCAGCAGCTTAGAGTCCTCTGACAGGGTGGTAACCGGGGAGCTGTTTTTT. This sequence encodes CASSLESSDRVVTGELFF.

This clone has a handful of counts. This chain links TRBV2 with TRBJ2-5, with TRBD2 matching 13 bases. This CDR3 has 15 residues. CDR1 is SNHLY and CDR2 is FYNNEI in the germline V gene. Losses at the gene ends were 4 bases for V and 4 bases for J; bases not matched to a gene: 3. In nucleotides, the CDR3 is TGTGCCAGCAGTGTAACTAGCGGGGGGGGAGAGACCCAGTACTTC. This translates into CASSVTSGGGETQYF.

The chain carries TRBV9 and TRBJ1-5; D is undetermined. Germline CDR1 SGDLS, CDR2 YYNGEE. The V and J ends lost 0 bases and 2 bases respectively, with 3 bases between them. CDR3 length equals 13 residues. In DNA, the CDR3 is TGTGCCAGCAGCGTAGCTGGCAATCAGCCCCAGCATTTT. Amino acids: CASSVAGNQPQHF.

This clone has just a few counts. The rearrangement uses TRBV7-9 and TRBJ1-2, with 7 bases lining up with TRBD1. The CDR3 contains 13 residues. V gave up 5 bases and J gave up 2 bases; unmatched junction bases: 2. Germline V CDR1 and CDR2: SEHNR, FQNEAQ (reference sequence). The CDR3 sequence: CASSVTGNYGYTF. The CDR3 DNA reads TGTGCCAGCAGCGTGACAGGGAACTATGGCTACACCTTC. The full variable domain, with the rest looked up from reference TRBV7-9 and TRBJ1-2, is DTGVSQNPRHKITKRGQNVTFRCDPISEHNRLYWYRQTLGQGPEFLTYFQNEAQLEKSRLLSDRFSAERPKGSFSTLEIQRTEQGDSAMYLCASSVTGNYGYTFGSGTRLTVV.

The chain carries TRBV25-1 and TRBJ2-7; perhaps TRBD2 as D (6 bases). Trimming took off 2 bases at V and 2 bases at J, with 16 bases between the two ends. CDR3 length equals 16 residues. Germline lookup yields CDR1 MGHDK and CDR2 SYGVNS. The CDR3 nucleotides read TGTGCCAGCAGTGAAGCCGAGGGCGGGATCCCCTACGAGCAGTACTTC. It is translated as CASSEAEGGIPYEQYF.